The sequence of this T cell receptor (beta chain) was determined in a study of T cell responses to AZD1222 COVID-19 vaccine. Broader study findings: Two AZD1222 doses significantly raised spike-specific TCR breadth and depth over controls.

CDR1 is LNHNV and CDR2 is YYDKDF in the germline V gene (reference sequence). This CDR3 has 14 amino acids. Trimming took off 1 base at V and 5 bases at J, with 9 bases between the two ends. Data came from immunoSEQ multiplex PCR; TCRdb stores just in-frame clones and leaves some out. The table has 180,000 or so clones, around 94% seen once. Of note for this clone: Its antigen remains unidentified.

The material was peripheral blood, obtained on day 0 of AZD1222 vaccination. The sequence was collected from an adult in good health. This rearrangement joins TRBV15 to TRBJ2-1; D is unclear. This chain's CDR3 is CATSRAQSNNEQFF. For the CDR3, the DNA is TGTGCCACCAGCAGAGCACAGTCAAACAATGAGCAGTTCTTC.